Below, one TCR beta chain is given with its context. The data originate from a study of blood T cell repertoires in COVID-19. Study background: PBMCs, B-cell-depleted T cells, or T cells provided the cDNA or gDNA that made up the material.

The germline V gene encodes CDR1 LGHNA and CDR2 YNFKEQ. V dropped 4 bases and J dropped 3; count of bases not matched to a gene: 9. The CDR3 loop spans 16 amino acids. The assay was immunoSEQ multiplex PCR, and TCRdb's table has in-frame clones only and misses some. This sample has roughly 85,000 clones; 86% occur once, and the top ten carry less than 35%. The sequenced sample was peripheral blood. The gene calls are TRBV4-2 and TRBJ1-3; 7 bases line up with TRBD1. This TCR derives from a man aged 45-60 years with active or convalescent COVID-19. The CDR3 nucleotides are TGTGCCAGCAGCCTCCGGGCACAGGGGAGTGGAAACACCATATATTTT. It codes for CASSLRAQGSGNTIYF.